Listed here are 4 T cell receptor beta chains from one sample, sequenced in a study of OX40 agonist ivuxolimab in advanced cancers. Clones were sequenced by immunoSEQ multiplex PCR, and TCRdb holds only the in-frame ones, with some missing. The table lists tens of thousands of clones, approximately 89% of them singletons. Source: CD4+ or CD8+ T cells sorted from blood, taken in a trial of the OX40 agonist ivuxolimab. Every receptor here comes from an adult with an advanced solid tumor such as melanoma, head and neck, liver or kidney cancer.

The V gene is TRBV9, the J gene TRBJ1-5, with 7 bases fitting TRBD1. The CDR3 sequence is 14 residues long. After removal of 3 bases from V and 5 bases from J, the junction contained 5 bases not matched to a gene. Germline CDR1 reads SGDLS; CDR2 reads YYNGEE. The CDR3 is CASSAGTVDQPQHF. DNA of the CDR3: TGTGCCAGCAGCGCCGGGACAGTTGATCAGCCCCAGCATTTT.

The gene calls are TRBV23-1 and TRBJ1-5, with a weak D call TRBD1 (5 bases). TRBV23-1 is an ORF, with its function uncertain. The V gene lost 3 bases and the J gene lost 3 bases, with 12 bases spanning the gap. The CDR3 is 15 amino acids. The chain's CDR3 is CASSHLDSYNQPQHF. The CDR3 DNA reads TGCGCCAGCAGTCACCTTGACAGCTACAATCAGCCCCAGCATTTT.

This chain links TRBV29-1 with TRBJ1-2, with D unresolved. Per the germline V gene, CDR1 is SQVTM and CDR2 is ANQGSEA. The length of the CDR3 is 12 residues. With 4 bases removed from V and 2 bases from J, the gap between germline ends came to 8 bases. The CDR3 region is CSVGRQNYGYTF. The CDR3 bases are TGCAGCGTTGGGCGCCAGAACTATGGCTACACCTTC. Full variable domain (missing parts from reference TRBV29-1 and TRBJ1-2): SAVISQKPSRDICQRGTSLTIQCQVDSQVTMMFWYRQQPGQSLTLIATANQGSEATYESGFVIDKFPISRPNLTFSTLTVSNMSPEDSSIYLCSVGRQNYGYTFGSGTRLTVV.

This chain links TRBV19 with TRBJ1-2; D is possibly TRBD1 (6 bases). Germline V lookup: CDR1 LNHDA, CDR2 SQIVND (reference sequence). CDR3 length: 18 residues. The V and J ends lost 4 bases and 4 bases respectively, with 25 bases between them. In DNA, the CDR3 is TGTGCCAGTAGTACCCGCCCGCTCGGGGGGCGTTTTGGCTATGGCTACACCTTC. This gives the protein CASSTRPLGGRFGYGYTF.